Listed here is a single T cell receptor (beta chain). The target antigen is unknown. The source of the sample is a study of OX40 agonist ivuxolimab in advanced cancers. Across the whole study: Three partial responders included one hepatocellular carcinoma patient and two cutaneous melanoma patients. The study, taken as a whole, reports: The authors did not determine the antigen specificity of the expanded peripheral T cells.

Clones were read by immunoSEQ multiplex PCR, and TCRdb kept only the in-frame ones, dropping some. The sample holds 65,000 to 95,000 clones, about 83% seen once. This clonotype was obtained from an adult with an advanced solid tumor such as melanoma, head and neck, liver or kidney cancer. The sample here was CD4+ or CD8+ T cells sorted from blood, taken in a trial of the OX40 agonist ivuxolimab.

This chain's CDR3 is CASSPQGPFSYEQYF. The CDR3 DNA reads as TGTGCCAGCTCACCTCAGGGGCCCTTTTCCTACGAGCAGTACTTC. The chain uses TRBV18 and TRBJ2-7; weak D call: TRBD1 (6 bases). Per germline, CDR1 KGHSH and CDR2 LQKENI. The ends were cut back, 3 bases at V and 1 base at J, with 13 bases in the middle. The CDR3 has 15 residues.